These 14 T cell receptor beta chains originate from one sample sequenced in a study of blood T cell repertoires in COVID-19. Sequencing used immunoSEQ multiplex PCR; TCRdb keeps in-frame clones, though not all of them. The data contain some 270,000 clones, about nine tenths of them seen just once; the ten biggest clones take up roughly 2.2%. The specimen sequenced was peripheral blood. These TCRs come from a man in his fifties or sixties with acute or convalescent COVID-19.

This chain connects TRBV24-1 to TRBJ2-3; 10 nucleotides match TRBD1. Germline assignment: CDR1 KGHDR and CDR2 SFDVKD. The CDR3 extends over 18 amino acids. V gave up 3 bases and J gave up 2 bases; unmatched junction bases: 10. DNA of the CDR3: TGTGCCACCAGTGATGCTTCGGGACAGGGGAATCCCACAGATACGCAGTATTTT. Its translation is CATSDASGQGNPTDTQYF.

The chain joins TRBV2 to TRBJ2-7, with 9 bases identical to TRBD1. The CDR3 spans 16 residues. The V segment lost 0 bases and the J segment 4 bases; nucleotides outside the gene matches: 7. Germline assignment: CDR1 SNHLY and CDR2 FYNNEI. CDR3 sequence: CASSEALGQGDYEQYF. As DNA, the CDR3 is TGTGCCAGCAGTGAAGCGCTGGGACAGGGAGATTACGAGCAGTACTTC.

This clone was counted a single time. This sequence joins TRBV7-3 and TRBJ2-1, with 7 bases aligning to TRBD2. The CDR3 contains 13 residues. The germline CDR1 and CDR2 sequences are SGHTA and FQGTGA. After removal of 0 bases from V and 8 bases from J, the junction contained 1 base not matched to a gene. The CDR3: CASSLTREDEQFF. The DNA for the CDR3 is TGTGCCAGCAGCTTAACCCGGGAGGATGAGCAGTTCTTC. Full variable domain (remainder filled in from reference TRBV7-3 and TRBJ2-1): GAGVSQTPSNKVTEKGKYVELRCDPISGHTALYWYRQSLGQGPEFLIYFQGTGAADDSGLPNDRFFAVRPEGSVSTLKIQRTERGDSAVYLCASSLTREDEQFFGPGTRLTVL.

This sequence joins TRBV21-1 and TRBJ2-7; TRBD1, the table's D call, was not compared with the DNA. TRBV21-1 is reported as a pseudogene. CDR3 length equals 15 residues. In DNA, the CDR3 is TGTGCCAGCAGCCCACCCGGGACAGGGACCTACGAGCAGTACTTC. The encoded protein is CASSPPGTGTYEQYF.

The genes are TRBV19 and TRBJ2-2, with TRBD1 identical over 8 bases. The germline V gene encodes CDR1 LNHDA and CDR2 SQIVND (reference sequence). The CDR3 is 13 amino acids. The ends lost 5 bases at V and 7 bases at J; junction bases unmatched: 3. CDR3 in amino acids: CASSETGVGELFF. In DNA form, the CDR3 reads TGTGCCAGTAGTGAGACAGGGGTCGGGGAGCTGTTTTTT.

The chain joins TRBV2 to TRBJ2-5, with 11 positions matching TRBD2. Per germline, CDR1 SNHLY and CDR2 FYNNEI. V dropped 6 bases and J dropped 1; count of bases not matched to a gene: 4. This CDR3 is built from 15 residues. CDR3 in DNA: TGTGCCAGCAGGCAACTAGCGGGGGCCCAAGAGACCCAGTACTTC. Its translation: CASRQLAGAQETQYF.

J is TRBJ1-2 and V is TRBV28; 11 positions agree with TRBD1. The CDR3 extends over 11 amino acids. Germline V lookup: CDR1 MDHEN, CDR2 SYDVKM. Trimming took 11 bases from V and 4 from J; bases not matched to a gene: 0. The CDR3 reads CAGQGAYGYTF. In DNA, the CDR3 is TGTGCCGGACAGGGGGCCTATGGCTACACCTTC.

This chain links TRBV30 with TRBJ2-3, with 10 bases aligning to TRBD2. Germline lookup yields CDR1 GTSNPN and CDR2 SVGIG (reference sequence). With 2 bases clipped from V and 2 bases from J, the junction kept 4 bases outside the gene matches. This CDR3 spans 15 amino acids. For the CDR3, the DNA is TGTGCCTGGAGTATAGGACTAGCGGACACAGATACGCAGTATTTT. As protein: CAWSIGLADTDTQYF.

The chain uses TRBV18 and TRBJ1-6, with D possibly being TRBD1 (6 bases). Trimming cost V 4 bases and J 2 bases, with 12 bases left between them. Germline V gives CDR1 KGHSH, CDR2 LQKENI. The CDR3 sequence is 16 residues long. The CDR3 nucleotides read TGTGCCAGCTCACTAACAGGGACACCCTATAATTCACCCCTCCACTTT. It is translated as CASSLTGTPYNSPLHF. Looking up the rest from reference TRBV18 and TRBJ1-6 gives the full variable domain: NAGVMQNPRHLVRRRGQEARLRCSPMKGHSHVYWYRQLPEEGLKFMVYLQKENIIDESGMPKERFSAEFPKEGPSILRIQQVVRGDSAAYFCASSLTGTPYNSPLHFGNGTRLTVT.

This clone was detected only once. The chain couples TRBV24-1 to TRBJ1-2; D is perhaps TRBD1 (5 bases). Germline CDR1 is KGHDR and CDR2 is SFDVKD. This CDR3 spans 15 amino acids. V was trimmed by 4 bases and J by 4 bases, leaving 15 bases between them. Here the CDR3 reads CATSDHGGGTYGYTF. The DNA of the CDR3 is TGTGCCACCAGTGACCATGGGGGGGGGACCTATGGCTACACCTTC.

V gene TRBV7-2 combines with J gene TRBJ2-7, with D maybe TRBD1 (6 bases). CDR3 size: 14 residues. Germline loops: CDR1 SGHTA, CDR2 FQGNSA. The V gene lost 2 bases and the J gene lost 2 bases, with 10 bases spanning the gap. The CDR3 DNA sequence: TGTGCCAGCAGCTTAACACAGGGAGCCTACGAGCAGTACTTC. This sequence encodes CASSLTQGAYEQYF. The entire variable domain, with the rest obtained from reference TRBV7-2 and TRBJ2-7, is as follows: GAGVSQSPSNKVTEKGKDVELRCDPISGHTALYWYRQSLGQGLEFLIYFQGNSAPDKSGLPSDRFSAERTGGSVSTLTIQRTQQEDSAVYLCASSLTQGAYEQYFGPGTRLTVT.

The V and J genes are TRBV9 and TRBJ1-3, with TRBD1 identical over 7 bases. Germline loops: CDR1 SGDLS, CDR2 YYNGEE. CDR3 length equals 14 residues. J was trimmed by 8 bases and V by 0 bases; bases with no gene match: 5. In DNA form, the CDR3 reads TGTGCCAGCAGCGTAGGGGGACAGAGGGACACCATATATTTT. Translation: CASSVGGQRDTIYF. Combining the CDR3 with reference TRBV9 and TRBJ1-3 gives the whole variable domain DSGVTQTPKHLITATGQRVTLRCSPRSGDLSVYWYQQSLDQGLQFLIQYYNGEERAKGNILERFSAQQFPDLHSELNLSSLELGDSALYFCASSVGGQRDTIYFGEGSWLTVV.

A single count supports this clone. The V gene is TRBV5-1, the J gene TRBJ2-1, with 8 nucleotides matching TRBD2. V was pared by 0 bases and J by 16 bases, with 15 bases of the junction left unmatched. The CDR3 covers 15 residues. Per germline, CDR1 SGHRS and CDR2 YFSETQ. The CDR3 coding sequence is TGCGCCAGCAGCTTGGACCAGTGGTTTGCGGGGGGTTATTTCTTC. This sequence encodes CASSLDQWFAGGYFF.

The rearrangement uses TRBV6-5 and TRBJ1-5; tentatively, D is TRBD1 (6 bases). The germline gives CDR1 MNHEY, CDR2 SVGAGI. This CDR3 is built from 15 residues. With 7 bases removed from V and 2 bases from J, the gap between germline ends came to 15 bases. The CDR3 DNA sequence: TGTGCCAGCAAGACAGGTCTCCGGGGCAATCAGCCCCAGCATTTT. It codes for CASKTGLRGNQPQHF.